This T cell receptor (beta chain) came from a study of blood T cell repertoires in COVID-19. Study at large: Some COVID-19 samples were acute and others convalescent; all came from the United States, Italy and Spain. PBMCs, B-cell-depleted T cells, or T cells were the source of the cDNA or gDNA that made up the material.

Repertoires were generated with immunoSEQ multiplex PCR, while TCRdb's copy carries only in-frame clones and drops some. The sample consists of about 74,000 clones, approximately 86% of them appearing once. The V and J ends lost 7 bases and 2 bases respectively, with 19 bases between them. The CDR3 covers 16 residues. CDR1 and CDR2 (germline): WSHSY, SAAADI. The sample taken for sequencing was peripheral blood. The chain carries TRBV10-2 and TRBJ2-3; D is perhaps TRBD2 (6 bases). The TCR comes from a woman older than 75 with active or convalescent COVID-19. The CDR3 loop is CASIQTGLPYTDTQYF. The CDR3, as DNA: TGCGCCAGCATCCAAACGGGACTCCCCTACACAGATACGCAGTATTTT.